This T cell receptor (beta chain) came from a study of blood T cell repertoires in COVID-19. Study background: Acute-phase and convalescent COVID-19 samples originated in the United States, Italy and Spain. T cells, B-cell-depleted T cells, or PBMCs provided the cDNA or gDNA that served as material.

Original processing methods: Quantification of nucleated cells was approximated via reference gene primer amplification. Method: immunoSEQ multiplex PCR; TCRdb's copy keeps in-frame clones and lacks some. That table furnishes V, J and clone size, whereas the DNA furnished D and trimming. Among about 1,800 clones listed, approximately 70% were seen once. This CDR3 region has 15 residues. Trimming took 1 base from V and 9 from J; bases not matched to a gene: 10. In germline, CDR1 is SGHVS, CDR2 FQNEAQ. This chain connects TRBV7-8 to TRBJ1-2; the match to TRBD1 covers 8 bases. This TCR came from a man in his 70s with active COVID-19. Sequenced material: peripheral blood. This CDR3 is CASSLGNRGDNSYTF. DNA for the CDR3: TGTGCCAGCAGCTTAGGGAACAGGGGGGATAATAGCTACACCTTC.